These T cell receptor beta chains were read from a single sample in a study of T cell repertoires in cytomegalovirus infection. One entry per CDR3 protein results from TCRdb running MiXCR on the reads. The table has a few hundred thousand distinct CDR3 sequences, just under 40% seen once. These TCRs are of unknown antigen specificity. The sequences come from cultured PBMCs, collected from culture after CMV antigen stimulation. These receptors were collected from a human donor in good health (CMV status not recorded). Some clones in this sample may be carry-over from other donors' samples. Both conserved end residues are trimmed from each CDR3. The order of the fields is V gene, J gene, CDR3 protein.

TRBV20-1,TRBJ2-4,SASREAQGDIQY
TRBV20-1,TRBJ1-4,SVPGQFPFNEKLF
TRBV6-8,TRBJ1-1,ASSPQKGTEAF
TRBV2,TRBJ2-2,ASTTYATGELF
TRBV7-8,TRBJ2-1,ASSTRTALYNEQF
TRBV15,TRBJ2-2,ATSRVRAGELF
TRBV19,TRBJ1-2,ASSTRDKVGGYT
TRBV18,TRBJ1-4,ASLPGRNEKLF
TRBV27,TRBJ2-7,ASSFGDRSYEQY
TRBV15,TRBJ2-7,ATSRVKNRDRVSYEQY
TRBV7-2,TRBJ2-1,ASSLRRDYNEQF
TRBV2,TRBJ1-5,ASSQGHQPQH
TRBV5-4,TRBJ2-3,ASSLSGSGGASDTQY
TRBV7-2,TRBJ1-2,ASNLGDYGYT
TRBV7-2,TRBJ1-2,ASSRDYGYT
TRBV7-2,TRBJ1-3,ASRPSGNTIY
TRBV28,TRBJ2-2,ASTWGTGHTGELF
TRBV27,TRBJ2-3,ASSLNGGADTQY
TRBV6-5,TRBJ1-2,ASSYVAGEGGYT
TRBV11-2,TRBJ1-5,ASSLGPGGSQPQH
TRBV7-9,TRBJ2-1,ASRESGVAQF